A single sample is the source of the 29 T cell receptor beta chains below, sequenced in a study of T cell repertoires in cytomegalovirus infection. TCRdb re-derived calls from the reads in MiXCR, one entry per CDR3 protein. This repertoire shows some 800,000 distinct CDR3 sequences, about 27% found once; its top ten account for under 15%. These receptors have no known antigen. The sample was cultured CD8+ T cells from PBMCs, taken from culture after CMV antigen stimulation. All receptors come from a human donor in good health (CMV status not recorded). Some clones in this sample may be carry-over from other donors' samples.

This chain connects TRBV19 to TRBJ1-1; D is uncertain. Germline lookup yields CDR1 LNHDA and CDR2 SQIVND (reference sequence). The CDR3 loop spans 12 amino acids. CDR3 in DNA: TGTGTCCCGTACCTGACGAGCACTGAAGCTTTCTTT. Its protein product is CVPYLTSTEAFF.

The rearrangement uses TRBV12-3 or TRBV12-4 and TRBJ2-7, with D unclear. CDR3 length equals 13 residues. Trimming stripped 6 bases from V and 3 bases from J, with 12 bases between. The CDR3 nucleotides are TGTGCCAGCAGCCTATCGGGTTTCTACGAGCAGTACTTC. Protein sequence: CASSLSGFYEQYF.

Many counts were recorded for this clonotype. The chain joins TRBV12-3 or TRBV12-4 to TRBJ1-1; D might be TRBD1 (5 bases). This CDR3 has 13 residues. Trimming left V 3 bases short and J 10 bases short, with 15 bases between. CDR3 in amino acids: CASSLGTGDRAFF. The CDR3 DNA reads as TGTGCCAGCAGTTTGGGGACTGGGGATCGAGCTTTCTTT.

The genes are TRBV3-1 and TRBJ2-1, with D possibly being TRBD1 or TRBD2 (6 bases each). CDR3 length: 16 residues. Deletions cut 4 bases from V and 7 bases from J, with 20 bases between. Germline V gene data show CDR1 as LGHDT and CDR2 as YNNKEL (reference sequence). The CDR3 protein is CASSPRSRGDLNEQFF. CDR3 coding DNA: TGTGCCAGCAGCCCCCGGTCGAGGGGGGACCTTAATGAGCAGTTCTTC.

This clonotype was observed many times. A junction end diverges from the germline sequence, so it may reflect a read error. The chain combines TRBV5-1 with TRBJ1-1; D gene unclear. Looked up from germline, CDR1 is SGHRS and CDR2 is YFSETQ. CDR3 size: 13 residues. The DNA for the CDR3 is TGTGCCAGCAGCTCCTCGCCGAACACTGAAGCTTTCTTT. This gives the protein CASSSSPNTEAFF. Full variable domain (remainder filled in from reference TRBV5-1 and TRBJ1-1): KAGVTQTPRYLIKTRGQQVTLSCSPISGHRSVSWYQQTPGQGLQFLFEYFSETQRNKGNFPGRFSGRQFSNSRSEMNVSTLELGDSALYLCASSSSPNTEAFFGQGTRLTVV.

This clonotype was detected only a few times. The chain employs TRBV11-1 and TRBJ1-1; D is unresolved. CDR3 length equals 16 residues. V shed 4 bases and J shed 0 bases, with 15 bases lying between them. Germline CDR1 is SGHAT and CDR2 is FQDESV (reference sequence). The CDR3 DNA reads TGTGCCAGCAGCTCCTCCGTTGACGGTATGAACACTGAAGCTTTCTTT. Protein sequence: CASSSSVDGMNTEAFF.

The chain links TRBV29-1 to TRBJ1-1, with D unresolved. CDR1 and CDR2 (germline): SQVTM, ANQGSEA. The V gene lost 0 bases and the J gene lost 7 bases, with 9 bases spanning the gap. The CDR3 is made up of 12 amino acids. The CDR3 DNA sequence: TGCAGCGTTGAAGAGGGTTACGATGAAGCTTTCTTT. This gives the protein CSVEEGYDEAFF.

The CDR3 DNA follows: TGTGCCACCTTCTCGGGGACGGGCTACACCTTC. Translated: CATFSGTGYTF. This chain joins TRBV12-3 or TRBV12-4 and TRBJ1-2, with a weak D call TRBD1 (5 bases). V dropped 10 bases and J dropped 8 bases, with 14 bases sitting between them. This CDR3 region has 11 residues.

This rearrangement joins TRBV10-3 to TRBJ1-6, with a possible D match to TRBD1 (6 bases). Trimming pared 6 bases from V and 8 bases from J, leaving 20 bases between. CDR1 and CDR2 from the germline V gene are ENHRY and SYGVKD. This CDR3 has 16 residues. The DNA of the CDR3 is TGTGCCATCAGAAAGACTTTAGGCAGGGGTGATTCACCCCTCCACTTT. Its protein is CAIRKTLGRGDSPLHF.

The chain uses TRBV27 and TRBJ1-1; the D gene is possibly TRBD1 (5 bases). CDR1 and CDR2 (germline): MNHEY, SMNVEV (reference sequence). This CDR3 contains 11 residues. Trimming took off 7 bases at V and 7 bases at J, with 10 bases between the two ends. CDR3 sequence: CASIGTDEAFF. CDR3 bases: TGTGCCAGCATTGGGACGGATGAAGCTTTCTTT.

This clonotype was seen more than once but under ten times. The genes are TRBV4-1 and TRBJ1-5, with D uncertain. Trimming took off 0 bases at V and 3 bases at J, with 6 bases between the two ends. CDR1 is MGHRA, CDR2 YSYEKL, per germline. The CDR3 spans 14 residues. Here the CDR3 DNA reads TGCGCCAGCAGCCAAGAGGACCTCAATCAGCCCCAGCATTTT. It codes for CASSQEDLNQPQHF.

This clonotype came up a few times. V gene TRBV29-1 combines with J gene TRBJ2-7; D perhaps matches TRBD1 (6 bases). The V gene's germline CDR1 is SQVTM and CDR2 ANQGSEA. The CDR3 loop spans 13 amino acids. Trimming left V 2 bases short and J 1 base short, with 9 bases between. This CDR3 reads CSVELTGSYEQYF. The CDR3, as DNA: TGCAGCGTTGAACTAACAGGGTCCTACGAGCAGTACTTC.

The CDR3 DNA reads as TGTGCCAGCAGCTCGGCCGACAGGCCCTGGGAGACCCAGTACTTC. Its protein is CASSSADRPWETQYF. This chain joins TRBV7-6 and TRBJ2-5, with D perhaps matching TRBD1 (6 bases). Trimming shortened V by 4 bases and J by 5 bases, and 17 bases separated the two germline ends. This CDR3 has 15 residues. Germline CDR1 is SGHVS and CDR2 is FNYEAQ.

There are a few counts of this clonotype. The chain couples TRBV2 to TRBJ1-5, with D tentatively TRBD1 (6 bases). CDR3 length: 15 amino acids. Trimming left V 4 bases short and J 11 bases short, with 21 bases between. Per the germline V gene, CDR1 is SNHLY and CDR2 is FYNNEI. As DNA, the CDR3 is TGTGCCAGCAGTGGACCCCCGGGACACCCGCGGGCCCAGCATTTT. Translated: CASSGPPGHPRAQHF.

This chain joins TRBV19 and TRBJ2-1; the D gene is possibly TRBD2 (6 bases). The CDR3 length is 13 residues. The V and J ends lost 8 bases and 4 bases respectively, with 12 bases between them. Per germline, CDR1 LNHDA and CDR2 SQIVND (reference sequence). The CDR3 here is CASCGTAYNEQFF. Here the CDR3 DNA reads TGTGCCAGTTGCGGGACTGCGTACAATGAGCAGTTCTTC. Filled out from reference TRBV19 and TRBJ2-1, the complete variable domain reads DGGITQSPKYLFRKEGQNVTLSCEQNLNHDAMYWYRQDPGQGLRLIYYSQIVNDFQKGDIAEGYSVSREKKESFPLTVTSAQKNPTAFYLCASCGTAYNEQFFGPGTRLTVL.

On this clonotype: At one end, the junction sequence differs from germline, possibly due to a read error. The chain has TRBV15 and TRBJ1-2, with D possibly matching TRBD1 (5 bases). The CDR3 spans 14 residues. Germline V gene lookup returns CDR1 LNHNV and CDR2 YYDKDF (reference sequence). Here the CDR3 DNA reads TGTGCCACCAGCAGAGAAGGTGACCCGGGGCGGACCTTGTTC. It translates to CATSREGDPGRTLF. The full variable domain, its missing parts supplied by reference TRBV15 and TRBJ1-2, is DAMVIQNPRYQVTQFGKPVTLSCSQTLNHNVMYWYQQKSSQAPKLLFHYYDKDFNNEADTPDNFQSRRPNTSFCFLDIRSPGLGDTAMYLCATSREGDPGRTLFGSGTRLTVV.

This clonotype occurred many times. The chain carries TRBV7-9 and TRBJ2-7; D call uncertain. This CDR3 has 13 residues. V was pared by 0 bases and J by 0 bases, with 3 bases between. Per the germline V gene, CDR1 is SEHNR and CDR2 is FQNEAQ (reference sequence). The CDR3 nucleotides are TGTGCCAGCAGCTTAGCGCACTCCTACGAGCAGTACTTC. This sequence encodes CASSLAHSYEQYF.

The chain carries TRBV12-3 or TRBV12-4 and TRBJ2-5, with D possibly being TRBD2 (6 bases). The CDR3 has 14 amino acids. V was clipped by 4 bases and J by 5 bases, with 14 bases between them. CDR3 in amino acids: CASSWRELPETQYF. In DNA, the CDR3 is TGTGCCAGCAGTTGGAGGGAGCTGCCCGAGACCCAGTACTTC.

V usage is TRBV9 and J usage is TRBJ2-2, with 8 bases identical to TRBD1. The CDR3 covers 15 residues. Trimming at V came to 2 bases and at J to 6 bases, leaving 6 bases not matched to a gene. CDR1 SGDLS and CDR2 YYNGEE come from the germline V gene. The CDR3 is CASSVGQGISGELFF. In DNA form, the CDR3 reads TGTGCCAGCAGCGTCGGACAGGGAATCTCCGGGGAGCTGTTTTTT.

This clonotype was seen at least ten times. This rearrangement joins TRBV7-6 to TRBJ2-2; 10 positions agree with TRBD2. Trimming took 5 bases from V and 4 from J; bases not matched to a gene: 4. Germline CDR1 and CDR2: SGHVS and FNYEAQ. There are 15 residues in the CDR3. The CDR3 bases are TGTGCCAGCAGCGACAGCGGGGGGGGCACCGGGGAGCTGTTTTTT. It specifies CASSDSGGGTGELFF.

This chain joins TRBV7-2 and TRBJ2-7, with a weak D call TRBD1 (6 bases). CDR3 length: 16 residues. Germline assignment: CDR1 SGHTA and CDR2 FQGNSA. The V end was cut by 2 bases, the J end by 2 bases, with 16 bases between. The DNA of the CDR3 is TGTGCCAGCAGCTTACCCTGGGACACTATGACCTACGAGCAGTACTTC. Its protein product is CASSLPWDTMTYEQYF.

This clonotype was recorded only once. This rearrangement joins TRBV6-2 or TRBV6-3 to TRBJ1-5; D gene ambiguous. The V and J ends lost 2 bases and 0 bases respectively, with 11 bases between them. The CDR3 loop spans 16 amino acids. CDR1 MNHEY and CDR2 SVGEGT come from the germline V gene. CDR3 sequence (DNA): TGTGCCAGCAGTTACGGAAGTCGGGGTAGCAATCAGCCCCAGCATTTT. It specifies CASSYGSRGSNQPQHF.

This clonotype was found a few times. The genes are TRBV5-5 and TRBJ1-1; D unresolved. Per germline, CDR1 SGHKS and CDR2 YYEKEE (reference sequence). The CDR3 contains 14 residues. V was clipped by 0 bases and J by 6 bases, with 12 bases between them. The CDR3 loop reads CASSLAEGVPEAFF. The CDR3 DNA reads TGTGCCAGCAGCTTGGCCGAGGGTGTCCCTGAAGCTTTCTTT.

This chain links TRBV6-1 with TRBJ2-7, with TRBD2 identical over 8 bases. This CDR3 region has 13 residues. Germline trimming cut 4 bases from V and 3 bases from J; bases unmatched to any gene: 2. Germline V gives CDR1 MNHNS, CDR2 SASEGT. This chain's CDR3 is CASSVRGGYEQYF. The CDR3 DNA reads TGTGCCAGCAGTGTACGGGGGGGCTACGAGCAGTACTTC.

The chain links TRBV5-1 to TRBJ2-1, with 14 bases that match TRBD2. The CDR3 spans 17 residues. V gave up 5 bases and J gave up 4 bases; unmatched junction bases: 8. From germline, CDR1 is SGHRS and CDR2 YFSETQ. Here the CDR3 DNA reads TGCGCCAGCAGTTTTGGGACTAGCGGGGGAGTTTACAATGAGCAGTTCTTC. This sequence encodes CASSFGTSGGVYNEQFF.

This clonotype was counted between two and nine times. This sequence joins TRBV6-2 or TRBV6-3 and TRBJ2-7; 7 bases agree with TRBD1. Trimming cost V 6 bases and J 6 bases; bases outside gene matches: 8. Germline V gene lookup returns CDR1 MNHEY and CDR2 SVGEGT. This CDR3 has 13 residues. As DNA, the CDR3 is TGTGCCAGCAGCTGGGACAGAACCCTCGAGCAGTACGTC. Its protein product is CASSWDRTLEQYV.

V is TRBV6-5 and J is TRBJ2-5; D is possibly TRBD2 (7 bases). Germline V lookup: CDR1 MNHEY, CDR2 SVGAGI. V was pared by 2 bases and J by 5 bases, with 18 bases between. The CDR3 runs 16 residues. This chain's CDR3 is CASSYGGAWGVETQYF. The CDR3 DNA reads TGTGCCAGCAGTTACGGGGGGGCCTGGGGGGTGGAGACCCAGTACTTC.

The rearrangement joins TRBV3-1 to TRBJ2-3; TRBD2 might be the D (6 bases). Trimming removed 5 bases from V and 3 bases from J, with 12 bases in between. Germline CDR1 LGHDT, CDR2 YNNKEL (reference sequence). This CDR3 contains 14 residues. The CDR3 loop reads CASSGLQQTDTQYF. CDR3 nucleotide sequence: TGTGCCAGCAGCGGACTACAACAAACAGATACGCAGTATTTT.

This clonotype was counted once. The chain links TRBV25-1 to TRBJ2-7, with D possibly TRBD2 on 6 matching bases. This CDR3 has 15 residues. The V end lost 5 bases, the J end lost 4 bases, and 18 bases lay between the germline ends. Germline V gene lookup returns CDR1 MGHDK and CDR2 SYGVNS. DNA of the CDR3: TGTGCCAGCAGTACAGATGCGGGGTTGTGGTACGAGCAGTACTTC. It encodes CASSTDAGLWYEQYF.